A selection of T cell receptor beta chains follows, all from one sample in a study of shared T cell receptors in the human thymus. Data came from immunoSEQ multiplex PCR; TCRdb stores just in-frame clones and leaves some out. This sample has hundreds of thousands of clones, with 88% found just once. The sample was also reused in another study, on human thymus T cells.

Sequencing input: thymocytes. The receptors were sampled from a boy younger than two with a congenital heart defect. CDR3s include the opening cysteine and the closing phenylalanine or tryptophan.

v_call	cdr3_length	j_call	cdr3_aa
TRBV6-6	16	TRBJ1-2	CASSPDRGKANYGYTF
TRBV5-1	18	TRBJ2-7	CASSNPSSGSKVSYEQYF
TRBV11-2	18	TRBJ2-1	CASSPHLDLAARANEQFF
TRBV15	15	TRBJ1-5	CATSSPRGGNQPQHF
TRBV27	15	TRBJ2-7	CASSSSSGRVHEQYF
TRBV10-2	16	TRBJ2-3	CATKSQVWSGTDTQYF
TRBV7-2	14	TRBJ2-7	CASSLRTGGNEQYF
TRBV11-2	18	TRBJ2-7	CASSLGVLTSGSSYEQYF
TRBV4-2	14	-	CASSRGTGYSEQYF
TRBV11-3	16	TRBJ2-2	CASSLDPPSWTGELFF
TRBV29-1	12	TRBJ1-1	CSVEARNTEAFF